These 18 T cell receptor beta chains share one sample of origin, sequenced in a study of cytomegalovirus exposure and HLA in healthy donors listed by TCRdb under 2017. To prepare the library, the immunoSEQ multiplex PCR assay was applied. For the multiplex PCR, a mixture combining 60 forward primers for TCR Vbeta segments and 13 reverse primers for TCR Jbeta segments was used. As stored in TCRdb, this immuneACCESS dataset retains in-frame rearrangements with V and J assigned. A fraction of the clones does not appear; measured against another copy, unresolved V genes explain less than half of the discrepancy, and the remainder lacks a known reason. The sample includes about 150,000 clones, with roughly 85% observed a single time. The ten top clones hold roughly 2.3% of the sample. The sequencing input was PBMCs. The source of these receptors is a woman under 30 in good health and CMV-seronegative.

This clone was observed once. V usage is TRBV5-5 and J usage is TRBJ2-3, with 8 bases identical to TRBD2. Looked up from germline, CDR1 is SGHKS and CDR2 is YYEKEE (reference sequence). The CDR3 consists of 17 residues. V dropped 3 bases and J dropped 14; count of bases not matched to a gene: 23. The CDR3 is CASSWGGAGPGGLVVYF. In nucleotides, the CDR3 is TGTGCCAGCAGCTGGGGCGGGGCAGGCCCTGGGGGACTAGTGGTGTATTTT.

V is TRBV6-5 and J is TRBJ2-5, with 7 bases fitting TRBD1. The germline gives CDR1 MNHEY, CDR2 SVGAGI. The CDR3 is 12 residues long. Trimming removed 5 bases from V and 4 bases from J; junction bases left unmatched: 1. The CDR3 DNA sequence: TGTGCCAGCAGTGACAGGGTAGAGACCCAGTACTTC. It translates to CASSDRVETQYF.

J is TRBJ2-5 and V is TRBV5-1; 8 positions agree with TRBD1. The CDR3 is 15 residues long. The germline gives CDR1 SGHRS, CDR2 YFSETQ. V lost 3 bases and J lost 2; bases outside the gene matches: 6. Here the CDR3 DNA reads TGCGCCAGCAGCTCCCAGGGGGCTCCACAAGAGACCCAGTACTTC. Translation gives CASSSQGAPQETQYF.

The V call is TRBV28, the J call TRBJ1-1; 7 bases are a match to TRBD1. Germline lookup yields CDR1 MDHEN and CDR2 SYDVKM. V shed 6 bases, J shed 3 bases, and the junction held 4 bases outside the gene matches. This CDR3 is 13 amino acids long. The CDR3 bases are TGTGCCAGCAGGAAGGGACAGTACACTGAAGCTTTCTTT. Protein: CASRKGQYTEAFF.

The chain is built from TRBV7-8 and TRBJ1-2; no clear D gene. Trimming shortened V by 7 bases and J by 2 bases, and 17 bases separated the two germline ends. In germline, CDR1 is SGHVS, CDR2 FQNEAQ. The CDR3 extends over 15 amino acids. The CDR3: CASTPVGGRNYGYTF. The CDR3 DNA follows: TGTGCCAGCACCCCCGTTGGAGGGCGCAACTATGGCTACACCTTC.

This clone was seen a single time. Other DNA sequences within the sample encode an identical CDR3. The chain recombines TRBV28 with TRBJ1-5, with 8 bases that match TRBD1. V lost 2 bases and J lost 1; bases outside the gene matches: 1. The germline V gene encodes CDR1 MDHEN and CDR2 SYDVKM. CDR3 length equals 15 residues. The CDR3 is CASSLGTGSNQPQHF. CDR3 coding DNA: TGTGCCAGCAGTTTAGGGACAGGCAGCAATCAGCCCCAGCATTTT.

The genes are TRBV5-1 and TRBJ2-7; D is possibly TRBD1 (6 bases). Germline V lookup: CDR1 SGHRS, CDR2 YFSETQ. The V and J ends lost 4 bases and 2 bases respectively, with 19 bases between them. CDR3 length: 16 amino acids. CDR3 loop: CASSRNFQTGAYEQYF. The CDR3 nucleotides are TGCGCCAGCAGCCGAAACTTCCAGACAGGCGCCTACGAGCAGTACTTC.

This clone was seen just once. CDR3 region: CASSTGSTGWQYF. The CDR3 nucleotides are TGTGCCAGCAGTACCGGGTCAACAGGGTGGCAGTACTTC. J is TRBJ2-7 and V is TRBV28, with a weak D call TRBD1 (6 bases). This CDR3 is built from 13 residues. Trimming shortened V by 5 bases and J by 9 bases, and 17 bases separated the two germline ends. Germline V lookup: CDR1 MDHEN, CDR2 SYDVKM.

The chain carries TRBV30 and TRBJ1-2; D not resolved. V lost 5 bases to trimming and J lost 2 bases, with 12 bases between them. The germline V gene encodes CDR1 GTSNPN and CDR2 SVGIG (reference sequence). This CDR3 comprises 13 residues. CDR3 nucleotides: TGTGCCTGGTCGATAGGAGGAAACTATGGCTACACCTTC. It translates to CAWSIGGNYGYTF. Supplemented by reference TRBV30 and TRBJ1-2, the full variable domain reads SQTIHQWPATLVQPVGSPLSLECTVEGTSNPNLYWYRQAAGRGLQLLFYSVGIGQISSEVPQNLSASRPQDRQFILSSKKLLLSDSGFYLCAWSIGGNYGYTFGSGTRLTVV.

The CDR3 reads CASAPSSGTGSYEQYF. DNA for the CDR3: TGTGCCAGTGCCCCGTCTTCCGGGACAGGCTCCTACGAGCAGTACTTC. The V call is TRBV28, the J call TRBJ2-7; 8 bases align to TRBD1. This CDR3 contains 16 residues. Germline CDR1 reads MDHEN; CDR2 reads SYDVKM. V shed 9 bases and J 0 bases; nucleotides not matched to a gene: 13.

V is TRBV11-2 and J is TRBJ1-2; D ambiguous. This CDR3 has 15 amino acids. V was cut by 0 bases and J by 4 bases, with 12 bases left in between. CDR1 is SGHAT and CDR2 is FQNNGV in the germline V gene. This CDR3 is CASSLEPGSTYGYTF. DNA of the CDR3: TGTGCCAGCAGCTTAGAACCCGGGTCCACCTATGGCTACACCTTC.

This rearrangement joins TRBV27 to TRBJ1-5; D is unresolved. V was trimmed by 6 bases and J by 1 base, leaving 10 bases between them. CDR3 length: 14 amino acids. The germline V gene has CDR1 MNHEY and CDR2 SMNVEV (reference sequence). This CDR3 is CASSPLQSNQPQHF. The CDR3 DNA reads TGTGCCAGCAGCCCCCTCCAGAGCAATCAGCCCCAGCATTTT.

The chain has TRBV4-3 and TRBJ1-3; no definite D call. CDR3 length: 14 residues. Trimming took off 2 bases at V and 4 bases at J, with 9 bases between the two ends. The germline V gene encodes CDR1 LGHNA and CDR2 YSLEER. CDR3 sequence (DNA): TGCGCCAGCAGCCAATTCCCCCTGGGAAACACCATATATTTT. The encoded protein is CASSQFPLGNTIYF.

J is TRBJ1-6 and V is TRBV9, with 7 bases identical to TRBD1. This CDR3 has 17 residues. CDR1 is SGDLS and CDR2 is YYNGEE in the germline V gene. V lost 3 bases, J lost 5 bases, and 11 bases stayed unmatched. CDR3 nucleotides: TGTGCCAGCAGCGCAGGGACAGAGGGCGCCGATAATTCACCCCTCCACTTT. This translates into CASSAGTEGADNSPLHF.

This clone came up once. The CDR3 coding sequence is TGTGCCAGCAGTTACGACTGGAGCTCCTACGAGCAGTACTTC. It encodes CASSYDWSSYEQYF. The V call is TRBV6-5, the J call TRBJ2-7; D unresolved. The CDR3 runs to 14 residues. V was cut by 2 bases and J by 0 bases, with 8 bases left in between. Germline lookup yields CDR1 MNHEY and CDR2 SVGAGI.

This chain joins TRBV5-1 and TRBJ2-4; 9 nucleotides line up with TRBD1. Trimming at V came to 5 bases and at J to 8 bases, leaving 5 bases not matched to a gene. CDR3 length equals 13 residues. Germline loops: CDR1 SGHRS, CDR2 YFSETQ. CDR3 DNA: TGCGCCAGCAGTACGGACAGGGGTGACATTCAGTACTTC. Amino acid sequence: CASSTDRGDIQYF.

This clone was picked up one time. V and J are TRBV5-1 and TRBJ2-5; perhaps TRBD1 as D (5 bases). This CDR3 region has 13 residues. V was shortened by 1 base and J by 5 bases, with 9 bases between the two germline ends. In germline, CDR1 is SGHRS, CDR2 YFSETQ. As DNA, the CDR3 is TGCGCCAGCAGCTTGCAGGGCTATGAGACCCAGTACTTC. Protein product: CASSLQGYETQYF.

The chain links TRBV2 to TRBJ2-7; 9 positions match TRBD1. V shed 7 bases, J shed 4 bases, and the junction held 5 bases outside the gene matches. CDR3 length equals 13 residues. The V gene's germline CDR1 is SNHLY and CDR2 FYNNEI. CDR3 loop: CASNRDRDYEQYF. The CDR3 DNA is TGTGCCAGCAATCGGGACAGGGATTACGAGCAGTACTTC.